Shown below are 30 T cell receptor beta chains from a single sample sequenced in a study of cytotoxic CD8 clonotypes in ibrutinib-treated CLL (TCRdb year 2021). The library came from the immunoSEQ multiplex PCR assay. TCRdb's version of the immuneACCESS table is confined to in-frame rearrangements and falls short of the full clone set. An unresolved V gene accounts for under half of the shortfall where checked; the remainder is of unknown origin. This sample comprises some 25,000 clones, approximately 80% of them detected only once. The ten largest clones represent 7% to 9.5% of the sample. The source was PBMCs, collected before ibrutinib treatment. The receptors here all came from a human donor with chronic lymphocytic leukemia.

This sequence joins TRBV29-1 and TRBJ2-4, with D unresolved. Trimming shortened V by 5 bases and J by 0 bases, and 11 bases separated the two germline ends. Germline-derived CDR1 and CDR2 are SQVTM and ANQGSEA. The CDR3 extends over 14 amino acids. CDR3 bases: TGCAGCGTTCGGGTCAACTTAGCCAAAAACATTCAGTACTTC. Protein product: CSVRVNLAKNIQYF.

This clone was seen once. The rearrangement uses TRBV29-1 and TRBJ2-3, with a possible D match to TRBD2 (5 bases). CDR1 and CDR2 from the germline V gene are SQVTM and ANQGSEA. Trimming cost V 3 bases and J 9 bases, with 13 bases left between them. The CDR3 is 12 amino acids. CDR3 residues: CSVDWARGTQYF. CDR3 nucleotides: TGCAGCGTTGATTGGGCGAGAGGGACGCAGTATTTT.

The V call is TRBV11-2, the J call TRBJ2-7, with 12 positions matching TRBD1. Per germline, CDR1 SGHAT and CDR2 FQNNGV. The CDR3 sequence is 16 residues long. V was pared by 5 bases and J by 7 bases, with 12 bases of the junction left unmatched. The CDR3 coding sequence is TGTGCCAGCAGCGTCACCACGGGACAGGGGGCGAGGGAGCAGTACTTC. Its translation: CASSVTTGQGAREQYF. Full variable domain (outside the CDR3, taken from reference TRBV11-2 and TRBJ2-7): EAGVAQSPRYKIIEKRQSVAFWCNPISGHATLYWYQQILGQGPKLLIQFQNNGVVDDSQLPKDRFSAERLKGVDSTLKIQPAKLEDSAVYLCASSVTTGQGAREQYFGPGTRLTVT.

This clone was detected once. The chain combines TRBV6-1 with TRBJ1-1; TRBD1 is a possible D gene (6 bases). The CDR3 is 13 residues long. Deletions cut 8 bases from V and 1 base from J, with 11 bases between. Per the germline V gene, CDR1 is MNHNS and CDR2 is SASEGT. CDR3 sequence (DNA): TGTGCCAGCGCAGGGGCGGCGAACACTGAAGCTTTCTTT. Its protein product is CASAGAANTEAFF.

The chain links TRBV21-1 to TRBJ2-3; TRBD2 is the table's D call and was not checked against the DNA. TRBV21-1 is deemed a pseudogene. The CDR3 is made up of 19 amino acids. CDR3 DNA: TGTGCCAGCAGCAAATCAAGGCTAGCGGGCCCCGGAAGCACAGATACGCAGTATTTT. The encoded protein is CASSKSRLAGPGSTDTQYF.

V gene TRBV7-9 combines with J gene TRBJ2-7; 7 nucleotides agree with TRBD1. Germline CDR1 and CDR2: SEHNR and FQNEAQ (reference sequence). The CDR3 extends over 12 amino acids. J was trimmed by 3 bases and V by 7 bases; bases with no gene match: 3. The CDR3 region has the DNA TGTGCCAGCATGAGACAGGGCTACGAGCAGTACTTC. Its protein product is CASMRQGYEQYF.

The chain has TRBV27 and TRBJ2-1, with D possibly being TRBD1 (6 bases). Deletions cut 4 bases from V and 2 bases from J, with 6 bases between. The CDR3 contains 13 residues. Germline V gene lookup returns CDR1 MNHEY and CDR2 SMNVEV (reference sequence). The CDR3 nucleotides read TGTGCCAGCAGTTGGGGGCCCTACAATGAGCAGTTCTTC. This sequence encodes CASSWGPYNEQFF.

J is TRBJ1-2 and V is TRBV2; D uncertain. This CDR3 has 12 amino acids. Germline CDR1 is SNHLY and CDR2 is FYNNEI. V lost 4 bases and J 8 bases, leaving 11 bases between the germline ends. The CDR3 loop reads CASSVMGRGYTF. DNA for the CDR3: TGTGCCAGCAGTGTAATGGGTCGAGGCTACACCTTC. The full variable domain, completed using reference TRBV2 and TRBJ1-2, is EPEVTQTPSHQVTQMGQEVILRCVPISNHLYFYWYRQILGQKVEFLVSFYNNEISEKSEIFDDQFSVERPDGSNFTLKIRSTKLEDSAMYFCASSVMGRGYTFGSGTRLTVV.

V is TRBV5-1 and J is TRBJ1-1; D gene unclear. Germline lookup yields CDR1 SGHRS and CDR2 YFSETQ. The CDR3 loop spans 14 amino acids. Trimming took off 4 bases at V and 0 bases at J, with 10 bases between the two ends. The CDR3 DNA reads TGCGCCAGCAGCCCCCAATCCATGAACACTGAAGCTTTCTTT. Translation gives CASSPQSMNTEAFF.

V gene TRBV7-2 combines with J gene TRBJ2-7, with D possibly matching TRBD2 (5 bases). Germline V gene data show CDR1 as SGHTA and CDR2 as FQGNSA. The CDR3 extends over 14 amino acids. V dropped 0 bases and J dropped 4 bases, with 10 bases sitting between them. The CDR3 reads CASSLAGSRYEQYF. The CDR3 DNA follows: TGTGCCAGCAGCTTAGCTGGGAGCCGTTACGAGCAGTACTTC.

The chain uses TRBV28 and TRBJ1-5; 8 bases agree with TRBD1. V gave up 6 bases and J gave up 4 bases; unmatched junction bases: 5. This CDR3 has 14 amino acids. CDR1 MDHEN and CDR2 SYDVKM come from the germline V gene. The DNA for the CDR3 is TGTGCCAGCAGGGTGGGACAGGAGAATCAGCCCCAGCATTTT. It is translated as CASRVGQENQPQHF.

The J gene is TRBJ2-2, the V gene TRBV2; no clear D gene. The CDR3 contains 14 residues. Trimming removed 8 bases from V and 6 bases from J, with 16 bases in between. Germline assignment: CDR1 SNHLY and CDR2 FYNNEI. CDR3 DNA: TGTGCCAGCGACCTATATGGGGTAGCCGGGGAGCTGTTTTTT. The encoded protein is CASDLYGVAGELFF.

This chain joins TRBV10-1 and TRBJ2-7, with D uncertain. The V end was cut by 3 bases, the J end by 5 bases, with 14 bases between. CDR1 is WNHNN, CDR2 SYGVQD, per germline (reference sequence). The CDR3 totals 14 residues. Written as DNA, the CDR3 is TGCGCCAGCAGTGACAGTCCTCGGGCGGACGAGCAGTACTTC. Encoded protein: CASSDSPRADEQYF.

The chain has TRBV10-3 and TRBJ2-5; 7 bases are shared with TRBD2. This CDR3 spans 15 amino acids. The germline V gene has CDR1 ENHRY and CDR2 SYGVKD. J lost 0 bases, V lost 2 bases, and 3 bases had no gene match. CDR3 in DNA: TGTGCCATCAGTGAGGCTAGCGGCCACCAAGAGACCCAGTACTTC. The encoded protein is CAISEASGHQETQYF.

J is TRBJ2-3 and V is TRBV5-1; weak D call: TRBD1 (5 bases). The CDR3 is 14 amino acids. The ends were cut back, 0 bases at V and 5 bases at J, with 10 bases in the middle. The germline V gene has CDR1 SGHRS and CDR2 YFSETQ. The chain's CDR3 is CASSLDEGVDTQYF. CDR3 coding DNA: TGCGCCAGCAGCTTGGACGAAGGGGTAGATACGCAGTATTTT.

V gene TRBV4-3 combines with J gene TRBJ2-7; D is uncertain. V lost 8 bases and J 5 bases, leaving 7 bases between the germline ends. Germline loops: CDR1 LGHNA, CDR2 YSLEER. The CDR3 is 10 residues long. The chain's CDR3 is CASGWHEQYF. DNA of the CDR3: TGCGCCAGCGGGTGGCACGAGCAGTACTTC.

This rearrangement joins TRBV6-5 to TRBJ2-4, with D perhaps being TRBD1 or TRBD2 (6 bases each). The CDR3 has 15 residues. V gave up 2 bases and J gave up 2 bases, with 10 bases separating them. Germline-derived CDR1 and CDR2 are MNHEY and SVGAGI. The CDR3 sequence is CASSYGGQSKNIQYF. In DNA form, the CDR3 reads TGTGCCAGCAGTTACGGGGGGCAGTCCAAAAACATTCAGTACTTC.

As DNA, the CDR3 is TGTGCCATCAGTGACCTGACAGGGACGAACACTGAAGCTTTCTTT. It translates to CAISDLTGTNTEAFF. This sequence joins TRBV10-3 and TRBJ1-1; 7 nucleotides match TRBD1. Per germline, CDR1 ENHRY and CDR2 SYGVKD. V dropped 3 bases and J dropped 1; count of bases not matched to a gene: 5. The CDR3 runs to 15 residues.

The V gene is TRBV5-1, the J gene TRBJ2-3; 8 nucleotides line up with TRBD2. V lost 9 bases, J lost 14 bases, and 17 bases stayed unmatched. The CDR3 totals 13 residues. Looked up from germline, CDR1 is SGHRS and CDR2 is YFSETQ. DNA for the CDR3: TGCGCCACTTCCCTGGGGCTAGCGGGCGTGTGGTATTTT. Amino acids: CATSLGLAGVWYF.

The chain is built from TRBV7-2 and TRBJ2-5; 9 nucleotides agree with TRBD2. The V and J ends lost 4 bases and 0 bases, in that order; junction bases with no gene match: 6. Germline-derived CDR1 and CDR2 are SGHTA and FQGNSA. This CDR3 has 16 residues. The CDR3 is CASSYRLAENQETQYF. CDR3 sequence (DNA): TGTGCCAGCAGCTACCGACTAGCGGAGAACCAAGAGACCCAGTACTTC.

This chain joins TRBV10-3 and TRBJ1-3, with D possibly being TRBD1 (5 bases). Germline CDR1 ENHRY, CDR2 SYGVKD. V was clipped by 8 bases and J by 0 bases, with 14 bases between them. There are 15 residues in the CDR3. As DNA, the CDR3 is TGTGCCATCCACCGGGACGGCGTCTCTGGAAACACCATATATTTT. This gives the protein CAIHRDGVSGNTIYF.

This chain links TRBV5-1 with TRBJ1-1, with D possibly being TRBD1 (6 bases). This CDR3 region has 14 residues. Per the germline V gene, CDR1 is SGHRS and CDR2 is YFSETQ. The ends were cut back, 4 bases at V and 4 bases at J, with 14 bases in the middle. CDR3 nucleotides: TGCGCCAGCAGCCCCTCAGGGGCTGGCACTGAAGCTTTCTTT. It encodes CASSPSGAGTEAFF.

The V gene is TRBV15, the J gene TRBJ2-1; 9 nucleotides match TRBD2. Per the germline V gene, CDR1 is LNHNV and CDR2 is YYDKDF (reference sequence). J was trimmed by 4 bases and V by 0 bases; bases with no gene match: 4. This CDR3 region has 16 residues. The CDR3 nucleotides are TGTGCCACCAGCAGAGATCTAGCGGGAACTTACAATGAGCAGTTCTTC. This encodes CATSRDLAGTYNEQFF. Full variable domain (rest looked up from reference TRBV15 and TRBJ2-1): DAMVIQNPRYQVTQFGKPVTLSCSQTLNHNVMYWYQQKSSQAPKLLFHYYDKDFNNEADTPDNFQSRRPNTSFCFLDIRSPGLGDTAMYLCATSRDLAGTYNEQFFGPGTRLTVL.

This chain joins TRBV29-1 and TRBJ2-5, with TRBD1 matching over 7 bases. The germline V gene has CDR1 SQVTM and CDR2 ANQGSEA. J lost 3 bases, V lost 6 bases, and 10 bases had no gene match. This CDR3 is built from 14 residues. CDR3 sequence: CSVGPGTVKETQYF. CDR3 nucleotides: TGCAGCGTGGGGCCCGGGACAGTAAAAGAGACCCAGTACTTC.

J is TRBJ2-7 and V is TRBV7-2; TRBD1 aligns across 9 bases. The CDR3 spans 14 residues. The germline V gene encodes CDR1 SGHTA and CDR2 FQGNSA. The trim removed 4 bases at V and 5 bases at J, leaving 6 bases unmatched. The CDR3 loop reads CASSSGQGMDEQYF. In DNA form, the CDR3 reads TGTGCCAGCAGCTCGGGACAGGGTATGGACGAGCAGTACTTC. The full variable domain, its missing parts supplied by reference TRBV7-2 and TRBJ2-7, is GAGVSQSPSNKVTEKGKDVELRCDPISGHTALYWYRQSLGQGLEFLIYFQGNSAPDKSGLPSDRFSAERTGGSVSTLTIQRTQQEDSAVYLCASSSGQGMDEQYFGPGTRLTVT.

V gene TRBV21-1 combines with J gene TRBJ2-7; whether TRBD2, the table's D call, matches the DNA was not checked. TRBV21-1 represents a pseudogene. This CDR3 is 19 amino acids long. CDR3 residues: CASSKDGLASGRNLGEQYF. DNA of the CDR3: TGTGCCAGCAGCAAAGATGGCTTGGCCAGCGGGAGGAATCTTGGCGAGCAGTACTTC.

The chain joins TRBV11-3 to TRBJ2-3; the D is unclear. Germline V gene lookup returns CDR1 SGHNT and CDR2 YENEEA. The CDR3 length is 12 residues. The V end was cut by 1 base, the J end by 11 bases, with 10 bases between. The CDR3 DNA follows: TGTGCCAGCAGCTTAGGTCCCACCGGGCAGTATTTT. It yields the protein CASSLGPTGQYF.

This chain uses TRBV12-5 with TRBJ2-7; D gene unclear. Trimming pared 6 bases from V and 1 base from J, leaving 13 bases between. The germline CDR1 and CDR2 sequences are LGHNT and FRNRAP. The CDR3 has 14 residues. CDR3 loop: CASGPLIASYEQYF. CDR3 coding DNA: TGTGCTAGTGGCCCCCTCATTGCTTCCTACGAGCAGTACTTC.

The rearrangement links TRBV29-1 to TRBJ1-3; TRBD1 agrees at 9 bases. This CDR3 has 14 residues. Looked up from germline, CDR1 is SQVTM and CDR2 is ANQGSEA. Trimming at V came to 7 bases and at J to 8 bases, leaving 12 bases not matched to a gene. The CDR3 here is CSASGTGKHDTIYF. The CDR3 DNA reads TGCAGCGCGTCTGGGACAGGGAAACACGACACCATATATTTT.

This chain joins TRBV5-6 and TRBJ1-5; tentatively, D is TRBD1 (5 bases). This CDR3 contains 13 residues. Between the trimmed V and J ends, which lost 4 bases and 2 bases, there was a span of 7 bases. CDR1 and CDR2 from the germline V gene are SGHDT and YYEEEE. For the CDR3, the DNA is TGTGCCAGCAGCCGCAGGGGCAATCAGCCCCAGCATTTT. Protein product: CASSRRGNQPQHF. Together with reference TRBV5-6 and TRBJ1-5, the CDR3 gives the full variable domain: DAGVTQSPTHLIKTRGQQVTLRCSPKSGHDTVSWYQQALGQGPQFIFQYYEEEERQRGNFPDRFSGHQFPNYSSELNVNALLLGDSALYLCASSRRGNQPQHFGDGTRLSIL.